Included here is one T cell receptor beta chain sequence, with context. Its antigen is unidentified. TCRdb reanalysed the 5' RACE reads using MiXCR and keeps one entry per CDR3 protein. Here the sample spans some 700,000 distinct CDR3 sequences, around 19% being singletons. The sample belongs to a study of CD8 T cells in ankylosing spondylitis. Points from the study as a whole: Blood from ankylosing spondylitis patients appeared to carry a characteristic roughly eight-variant TCR beta motif. In ankylosing spondylitis patients, matched synovial fluid reportedly showed significant enrichment of disease-linked clones.

This CDR3 has 16 residues. Germline assignment: CDR1 MNHEY and CDR2 SVGEGT. V was pared by 1 base and J by 6 bases, with 13 bases between. This TCR derives from a male donor with ankylosing spondylitis. The sequenced sample consisted of blood, either unsorted or a sorted T cell fraction (not recorded which). The chain uses TRBV6-2 or TRBV6-3 and TRBJ1-6; D gene ambiguous. This CDR3 reads CASSYLDDFGNSPLHF. The CDR3 DNA is TGTGCCAGCAGTTACTTGGATGATTTCGGTAATTCACCCCTCCACTTT.